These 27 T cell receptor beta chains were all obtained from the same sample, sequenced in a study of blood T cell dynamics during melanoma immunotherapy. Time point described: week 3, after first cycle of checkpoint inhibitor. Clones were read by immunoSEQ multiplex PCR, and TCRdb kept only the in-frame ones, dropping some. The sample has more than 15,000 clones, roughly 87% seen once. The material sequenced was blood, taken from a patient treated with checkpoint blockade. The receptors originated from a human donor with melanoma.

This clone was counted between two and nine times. The CDR3 sequence: CASRKGRITEAFF. DNA for the CDR3: TGCGCCAGCAGGAAGGGTAGGATCACTGAAGCTTTCTTT. The J gene is TRBJ1-1, the V gene TRBV5-1; D is uncertain. CDR3 length: 13 residues. In germline, CDR1 is SGHRS, CDR2 YFSETQ. Trimming removed 5 bases from V and 4 bases from J, with 12 bases in between.

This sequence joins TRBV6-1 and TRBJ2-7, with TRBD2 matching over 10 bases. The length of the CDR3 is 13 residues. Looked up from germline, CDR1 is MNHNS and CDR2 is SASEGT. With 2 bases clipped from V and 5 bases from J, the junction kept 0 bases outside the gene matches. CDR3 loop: CASSELAGDEQYF. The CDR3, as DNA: TGTGCCAGCAGTGAACTAGCGGGAGACGAGCAGTACTTC.

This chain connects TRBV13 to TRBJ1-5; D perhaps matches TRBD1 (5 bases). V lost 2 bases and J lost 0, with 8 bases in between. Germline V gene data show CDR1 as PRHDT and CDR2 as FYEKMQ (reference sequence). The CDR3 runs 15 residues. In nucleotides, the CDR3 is TGTGCCAGCAGCTTAAGACAGCTTAGCAATCAGCCCCAGCATTTT. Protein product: CASSLRQLSNQPQHF.

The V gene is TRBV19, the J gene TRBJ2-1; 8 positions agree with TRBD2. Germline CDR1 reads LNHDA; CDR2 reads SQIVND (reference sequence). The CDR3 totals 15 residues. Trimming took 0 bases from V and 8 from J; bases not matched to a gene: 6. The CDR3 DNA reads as TGTGCCAGTAGTATAGACGGGAGGGATAGGGATGAGCAGTTCTTC. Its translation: CASSIDGRDRDEQFF. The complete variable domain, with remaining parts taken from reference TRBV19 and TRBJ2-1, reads DGGITQSPKYLFRKEGQNVTLSCEQNLNHDAMYWYRQDPGQGLRLIYYSQIVNDFQKGDIAEGYSVSREKKESFPLTVTSAQKNPTAFYLCASSIDGRDRDEQFFGPGTRLTVL.

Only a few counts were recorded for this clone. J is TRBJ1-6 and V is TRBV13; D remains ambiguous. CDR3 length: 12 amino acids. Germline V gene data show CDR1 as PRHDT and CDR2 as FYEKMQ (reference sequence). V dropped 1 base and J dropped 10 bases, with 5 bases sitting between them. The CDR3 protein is CASSLERSPLHF. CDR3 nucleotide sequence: TGTGCCAGCAGCTTAGAAAGGTCACCCCTCCACTTT.

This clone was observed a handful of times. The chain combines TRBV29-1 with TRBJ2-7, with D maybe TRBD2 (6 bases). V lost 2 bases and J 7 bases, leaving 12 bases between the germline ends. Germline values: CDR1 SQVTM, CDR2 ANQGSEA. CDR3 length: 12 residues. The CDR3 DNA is TGCAGCGTTGAACGCCAGGCGGGAGAGCAGTACTTC. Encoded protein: CSVERQAGEQYF.

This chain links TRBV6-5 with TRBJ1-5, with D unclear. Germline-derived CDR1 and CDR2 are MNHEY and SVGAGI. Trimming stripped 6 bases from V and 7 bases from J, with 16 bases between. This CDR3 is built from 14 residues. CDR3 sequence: CASRLSQFVQPQHF. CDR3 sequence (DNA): TGTGCCAGCAGGCTGAGTCAGTTTGTACAGCCCCAGCATTTT.

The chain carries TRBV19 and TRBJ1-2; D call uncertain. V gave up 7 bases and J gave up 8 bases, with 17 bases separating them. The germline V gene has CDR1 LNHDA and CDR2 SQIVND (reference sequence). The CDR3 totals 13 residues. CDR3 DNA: TGTGCCAGTACCCTCGGTGCCGGCGTGGGCTACACCTTC. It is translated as CASTLGAGVGYTF.

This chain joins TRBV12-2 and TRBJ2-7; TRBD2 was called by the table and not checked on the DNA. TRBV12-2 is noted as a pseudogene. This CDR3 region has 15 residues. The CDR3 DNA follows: TGTGCAAGTCGCTTAGCTCTAGCGGGAGATTACGAGCAGTACTTC. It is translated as CASRLALAGDYEQYF.

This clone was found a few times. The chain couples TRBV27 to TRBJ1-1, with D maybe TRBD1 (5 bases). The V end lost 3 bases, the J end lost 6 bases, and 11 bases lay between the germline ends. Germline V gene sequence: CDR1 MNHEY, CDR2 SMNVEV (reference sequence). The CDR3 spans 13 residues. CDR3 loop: CASSLSLGAEAFF. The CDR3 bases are TGTGCCAGCAGTTTGAGTTTAGGGGCTGAAGCTTTCTTT.

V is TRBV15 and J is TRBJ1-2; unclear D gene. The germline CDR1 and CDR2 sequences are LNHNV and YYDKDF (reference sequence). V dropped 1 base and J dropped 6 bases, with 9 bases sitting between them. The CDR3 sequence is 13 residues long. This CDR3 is CATSRAGPDGYTF. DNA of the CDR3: TGTGCCACCAGCAGAGCGGGCCCGGATGGCTACACCTTC. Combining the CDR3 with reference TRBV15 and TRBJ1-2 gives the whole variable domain DAMVIQNPRYQVTQFGKPVTLSCSQTLNHNVMYWYQQKSSQAPKLLFHYYDKDFNNEADTPDNFQSRRPNTSFCFLDIRSPGLGDTAMYLCATSRAGPDGYTFGSGTRLTVV.

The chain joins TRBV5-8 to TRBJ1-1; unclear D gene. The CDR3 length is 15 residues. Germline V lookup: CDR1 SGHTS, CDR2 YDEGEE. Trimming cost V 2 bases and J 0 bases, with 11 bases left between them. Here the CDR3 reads CASSFGQALNTEAFF. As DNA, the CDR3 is TGTGCCAGCAGCTTCGGTCAGGCGCTGAACACTGAAGCTTTCTTT. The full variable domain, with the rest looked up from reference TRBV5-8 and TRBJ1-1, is EAGVTQSPTHLIKTRGQQATLRCSPISGHTSVYWYQQALGLGLQFLLWYDEGEERNRGNFPPRFSGRQFPNYSSELNVNALELEDSALYLCASSFGQALNTEAFFGQGTRLTVV.

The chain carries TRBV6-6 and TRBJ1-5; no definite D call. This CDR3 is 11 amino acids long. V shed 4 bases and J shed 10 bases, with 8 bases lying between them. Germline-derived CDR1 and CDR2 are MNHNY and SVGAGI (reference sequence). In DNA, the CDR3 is TGTGCCAGCAGTTCAGTTGGCCCCCAGCATTTT. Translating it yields CASSSVGPQHF.

DNA of the CDR3: TGTGCCAGCAGTTTATATCCTGTTGTAAATGAGCAGTTCTTC. Its translation is CASSLYPVVNEQFF. This chain links TRBV28 with TRBJ2-1; D gene unclear. Germline CDR1 is MDHEN and CDR2 is SYDVKM. CDR3 length: 14 residues. The V gene lost 1 base and the J gene lost 7 bases, with 11 bases spanning the gap.

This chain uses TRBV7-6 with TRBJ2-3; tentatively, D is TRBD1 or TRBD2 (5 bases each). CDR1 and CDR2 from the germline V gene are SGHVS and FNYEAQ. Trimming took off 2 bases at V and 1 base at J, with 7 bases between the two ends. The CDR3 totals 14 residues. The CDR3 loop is CASSLLGGTDTQYF. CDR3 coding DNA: TGTGCCAGCAGCTTATTGGGGGGCACAGATACGCAGTATTTT.

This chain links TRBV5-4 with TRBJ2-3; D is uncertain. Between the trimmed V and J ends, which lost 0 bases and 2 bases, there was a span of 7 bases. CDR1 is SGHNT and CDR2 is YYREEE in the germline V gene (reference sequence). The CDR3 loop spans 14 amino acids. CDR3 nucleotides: TGTGCCAGCAGCTTGGCCAGAAACACAGATACGCAGTATTTT. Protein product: CASSLARNTDTQYF.

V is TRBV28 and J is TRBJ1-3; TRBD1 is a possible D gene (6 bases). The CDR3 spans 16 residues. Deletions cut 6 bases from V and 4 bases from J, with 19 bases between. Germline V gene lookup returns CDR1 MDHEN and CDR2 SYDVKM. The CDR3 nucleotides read TGTGCCAGCAGCCCTGGGGACACCGTGAGAGGAAACACCATATATTTT. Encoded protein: CASSPGDTVRGNTIYF. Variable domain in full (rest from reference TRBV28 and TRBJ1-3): DVKVTQSSRYLVKRTGEKVFLECVQDMDHENMFWYRQDPGLGLRLIYFSYDVKMKEKGDIPEGYSVSREKKERFSLILESASTNQTSMYLCASSPGDTVRGNTIYFGEGSWLTVV.

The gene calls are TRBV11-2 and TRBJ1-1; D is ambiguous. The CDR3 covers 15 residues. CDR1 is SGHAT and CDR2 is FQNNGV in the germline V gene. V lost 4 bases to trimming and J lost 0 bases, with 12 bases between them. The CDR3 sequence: CASSSSVGMNTEAFF. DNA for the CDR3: TGTGCCAGCAGCTCCTCTGTGGGGATGAACACTGAAGCTTTCTTT.

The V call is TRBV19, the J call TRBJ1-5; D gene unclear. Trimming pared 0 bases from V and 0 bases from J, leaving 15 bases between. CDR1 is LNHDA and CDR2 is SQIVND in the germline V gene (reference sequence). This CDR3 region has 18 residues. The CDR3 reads CASSIEDVGSYSNQPQHF. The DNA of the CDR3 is TGTGCCAGTAGTATAGAAGACGTCGGCTCATATAGCAATCAGCCCCAGCATTTT.

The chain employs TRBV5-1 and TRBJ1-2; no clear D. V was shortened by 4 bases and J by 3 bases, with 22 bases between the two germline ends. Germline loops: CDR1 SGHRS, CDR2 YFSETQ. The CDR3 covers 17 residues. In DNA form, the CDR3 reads TGCGCCAGCAGCCCGAGAACGTCTCCAATCTCTGACTATGGCTACACCTTC. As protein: CASSPRTSPISDYGYTF.

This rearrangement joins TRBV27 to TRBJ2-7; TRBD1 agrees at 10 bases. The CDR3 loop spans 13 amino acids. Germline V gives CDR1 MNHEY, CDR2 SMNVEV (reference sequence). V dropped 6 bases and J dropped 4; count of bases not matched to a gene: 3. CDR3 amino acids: CASRMGQGYEQYF. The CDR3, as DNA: TGTGCCAGCAGAATGGGACAGGGGTACGAGCAGTACTTC.

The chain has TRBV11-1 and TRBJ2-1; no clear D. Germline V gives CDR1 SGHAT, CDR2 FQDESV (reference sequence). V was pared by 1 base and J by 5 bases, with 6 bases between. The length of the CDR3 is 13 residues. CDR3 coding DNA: TGTGCCAGCAGCTTAGGACTTGACAATGAGCAGTTCTTC. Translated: CASSLGLDNEQFF.

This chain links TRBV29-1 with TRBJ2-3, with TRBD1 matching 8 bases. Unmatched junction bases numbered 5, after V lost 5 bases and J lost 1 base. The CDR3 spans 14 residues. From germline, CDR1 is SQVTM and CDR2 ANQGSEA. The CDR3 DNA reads TGCAGCGTTTCCCCGGGACAGGGCACAGATACGCAGTATTTT. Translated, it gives CSVSPGQGTDTQYF.

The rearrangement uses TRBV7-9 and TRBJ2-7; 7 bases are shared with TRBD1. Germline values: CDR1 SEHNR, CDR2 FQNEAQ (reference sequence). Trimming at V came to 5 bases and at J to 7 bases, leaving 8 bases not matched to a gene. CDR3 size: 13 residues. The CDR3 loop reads CASSTRDRAEQYF. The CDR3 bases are TGTGCCAGCAGCACCCGGGACAGAGCTGAGCAGTACTTC. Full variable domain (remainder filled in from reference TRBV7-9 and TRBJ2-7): DTGVSQNPRHKITKRGQNVTFRCDPISEHNRLYWYRQTLGQGPEFLTYFQNEAQLEKSRLLSDRFSAERPKGSFSTLEIQRTEQGDSAMYLCASSTRDRAEQYFGPGTRLTVT.

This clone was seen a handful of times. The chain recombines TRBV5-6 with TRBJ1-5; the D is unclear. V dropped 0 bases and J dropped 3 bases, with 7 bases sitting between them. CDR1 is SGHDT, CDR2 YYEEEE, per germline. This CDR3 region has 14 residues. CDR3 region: CASSLGPDNQPQHF. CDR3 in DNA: TGTGCCAGCAGCTTGGGGCCAGACAATCAGCCCCAGCATTTT.

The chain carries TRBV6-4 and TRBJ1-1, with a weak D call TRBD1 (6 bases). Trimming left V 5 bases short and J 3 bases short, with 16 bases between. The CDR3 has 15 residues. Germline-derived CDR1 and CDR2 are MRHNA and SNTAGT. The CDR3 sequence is CASSPFGGEDTEAFF. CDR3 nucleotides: TGTGCCAGCAGTCCCTTCGGGGGCGAAGACACTGAAGCTTTCTTT.

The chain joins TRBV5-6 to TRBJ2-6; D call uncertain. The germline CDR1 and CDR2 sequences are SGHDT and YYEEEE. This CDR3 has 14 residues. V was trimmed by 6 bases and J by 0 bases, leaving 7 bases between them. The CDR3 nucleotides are TGTGCCAGCAAGGCAGCCTCTGGGGCCAACGTCCTGACTTTC. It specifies CASKAASGANVLTF.